This entry lists 20 T cell receptor beta chains sequenced from one sample in a study of T cells in Graves' hyperthyroidism and ophthalmopathy. RNA transcripts yielded amplified TCR beta CDR3 regions. Initially, a first-round RT-PCR of the TCR CDR3 employed the HTBI primer set. Via MiXCR, TCRdb re-called the multiplex PCR reads, giving one row per CDR3 protein. The data contain approximately 530,000 distinct CDR3 sequences, over 15% of them singletons. Sequenced: blood. These receptors were obtained from a young woman with Graves' hyperthyroidism.

The chain joins TRBV29-1 to TRBJ2-2; D not certain. Germline V lookup: CDR1 SQVTM, CDR2 ANQGSEA. The V gene lost 7 bases and the J gene lost 4 bases, with 13 bases spanning the gap. There are 13 residues in the CDR3. Written as DNA, the CDR3 is TGCAGCGCCTCGTCGGGTGGCACCGGGGAGCTGTTTTTT. Translating it yields CSASSGGTGELFF.

A few counts support this clonotype. V gene TRBV9 combines with J gene TRBJ2-7, with 7 bases that match TRBD2. Germline values: CDR1 SGDLS, CDR2 YYNGEE. The V and J ends lost 3 bases and 0 bases, in that order; junction bases with no gene match: 6. The CDR3 sequence is 15 residues long. CDR3 protein: CASSAGSGPSYEQYF. CDR3 sequence (DNA): TGTGCCAGCAGCGCTGGTAGCGGGCCCTCCTACGAGCAGTACTTC.

In this sample, this clonotype turned up many times. The V call is TRBV7-2, the J call TRBJ2-7, with 9 nucleotides matching TRBD2. The CDR3 consists of 16 residues. Germline V gene lookup returns CDR1 SGHTA and CDR2 FQGNSA. Trimming took 1 base from V and 0 from J; bases not matched to a gene: 4. Written as DNA, the CDR3 is TGTGCCAGCAGCTTAGGGAGCGGGAGGACCTCCTACGAGCAGTACTTC. Translation: CASSLGSGRTSYEQYF.

In its sample, this clonotype was seen many times. The chain has TRBV7-8 and TRBJ2-1; 8 bases match TRBD2. Trimming took 4 bases from V and 10 from J; bases not matched to a gene: 3. The germline gives CDR1 SGHVS, CDR2 FQNEAQ. CDR3 length: 12 amino acids. The CDR3 DNA reads TGTGCCAGCAGCTCACTAGCGGCGGAGCAGTTCTTC. Its protein is CASSSLAAEQFF.

The rearrangement uses TRBV15 and TRBJ2-1, with 8 bases matching TRBD2. V was pared by 7 bases and J by 3 bases, with 8 bases of the junction left unmatched. This CDR3 spans 15 amino acids. CDR1 is LNHNV, CDR2 YYDKDF, per germline (reference sequence). The CDR3 bases are TGTGCCACCACGAATGGGCGGGGGGACTACAATGAGCAGTTCTTC. Its protein product is CATTNGRGDYNEQFF.

This clonotype was detected ten times or more. V usage is TRBV5-1 and J usage is TRBJ2-1; 10 bases map to TRBD2. The J segment lost 5 bases and the V segment lost 0 bases, leaving 11 bases of the junction unmatched. Germline V lookup: CDR1 SGHRS, CDR2 YFSETQ. The length of the CDR3 is 18 residues. CDR3 DNA sequence: TGCGCCAGCAGCTTGGGTGGCCCTCTAGCGGGGGACGACAATGAGCAGTTCTTC. It encodes CASSLGGPLAGDDNEQFF.

The chain couples TRBV19 to TRBJ1-5; D possibly corresponds to TRBD1 (5 bases). The CDR3 is made up of 16 amino acids. V gave up 6 bases and J gave up 3 bases, with 18 bases separating them. Per germline, CDR1 LNHDA and CDR2 SQIVND (reference sequence). The CDR3 DNA reads as TGTGCCAGTAGGCCCCCGTCGGTAGGGGTCAATCAGCCCCAGCATTTT. Translated, it gives CASRPPSVGVNQPQHF.

This clonotype was observed many times. The chain joins TRBV30 to TRBJ1-2, with 10 bases that match TRBD1. The CDR3 covers 15 residues. Germline trimming cut 0 bases from V and 5 bases from J; bases unmatched to any gene: 6. Germline loops: CDR1 GTSNPN, CDR2 SVGIG (reference sequence). The CDR3 loop is CAWSVGDRGTYGYTF. In DNA form, the CDR3 reads TGTGCCTGGAGTGTAGGGGACAGGGGAACTTATGGCTACACCTTC.

Concerning this clonotype: The junction and the germline gene differ at one end; a read error may be behind it. V usage is TRBV28 and J usage is TRBJ1-5; D is unresolved. The germline V gene encodes CDR1 MDHEN and CDR2 SYDVKM. This CDR3 is built from 14 residues. The CDR3 DNA follows: TGTGCCAGCAGTTTGCCAGGCAGCACTCAGCCCCAGCATTTT. Protein sequence: CASSLPGSTQPQHF.

This chain links TRBV11-2 with TRBJ2-7; 9 bases agree with TRBD1. J lost 4 bases, V lost 5 bases, and 24 bases had no gene match. This CDR3 spans 20 amino acids. Germline V CDR1 and CDR2: SGHAT, FQNNGV. The CDR3 reads CASSLRAPPTTTGGGYEQYF. In DNA form, the CDR3 reads TGTGCCAGCAGCCTAAGGGCCCCTCCGACGACGACAGGGGGTGGGTACGAGCAGTACTTC.

Of note for this clonotype: A read error may explain this, as a much larger clone is one base away. V usage is TRBV5-6 and J usage is TRBJ2-3, with D possibly being TRBD1 (6 bases). CDR3 length: 13 residues. The germline V gene encodes CDR1 SGHDT and CDR2 YYEEEE. CDR3 region: CGSSWTGTDTQYF. CDR3 bases: TGTGGCAGCAGCTGGACAGGCACAGATACGCAGTATTTT. The variable domain in full, completed from reference TRBV5-6 and TRBJ2-3, reads DAGVTQSPTHLIKTRGQQVTLRCSPKSGHDTVSWYQQALGQGPQFIFQYYEEEERQRGNFPDRFSGHQFPNYSSELNVNALLLGDSALYLCGSSWTGTDTQYFGPGTRLTVL.

This clonotype was counted many times. The gene calls are TRBV7-2 and TRBJ2-7; D unresolved. Trimming took 4 bases from V and 7 from J, leaving 8 bases between them. The CDR3 runs to 11 residues. Germline assignment: CDR1 SGHTA and CDR2 FQGNSA. CDR3 amino acids: CASSSLLEQYF. Written as DNA, the CDR3 is TGTGCCAGCAGCTCTCTACTAGAGCAGTACTTC.

This clonotype was observed at least ten times. The chain recombines TRBV6-1 with TRBJ1-1; possibly TRBD1 for D (5 bases). Trimming cost V 6 bases and J 1 base, with 9 bases left between them. Germline V gene data show CDR1 as MNHNS and CDR2 as SASEGT. The CDR3 loop spans 13 amino acids. This CDR3 is CASRETANTEAFF. Written as DNA, the CDR3 is TGTGCCAGCAGAGAGACAGCGAACACTGAAGCTTTCTTT.

This clonotype was recorded many times. The chain couples TRBV7-2 to TRBJ1-1; no clear D. Germline V lookup: CDR1 SGHTA, CDR2 FQGNSA. The CDR3 length is 13 residues. Trimming cost V 5 bases and J 5 bases, with 12 bases left between them. CDR3 amino acids: CASSGTIGTEAFF. The CDR3 DNA follows: TGTGCCAGCAGCGGAACGATAGGGACTGAAGCTTTCTTT.

At least ten counts were recorded for this clonotype. The rearrangement joins TRBV6-1 to TRBJ2-7; no clear D gene. The germline V gene has CDR1 MNHNS and CDR2 SASEGT. V was clipped by 5 bases and J by 5 bases, with 22 bases between them. CDR3 length: 16 amino acids. The CDR3 protein is CASSYDFRAPGDEQYF. Written as DNA, the CDR3 is TGTGCCAGCAGTTATGATTTCCGGGCCCCGGGCGACGAGCAGTACTTC.

J is TRBJ2-3 and V is TRBV6-4; D not certain. Germline values: CDR1 MRHNA, CDR2 SNTAGT. V shed 3 bases and J shed 4 bases, with 14 bases lying between them. The CDR3 is 15 amino acids. The CDR3 nucleotides read TGTGCCAGCAGTGAAACCCCTCGGTATTCAGATACGCAGTATTTT. It encodes CASSETPRYSDTQYF.

This clonotype appeared a single time. In nucleotides, the CDR3 is TGTGCCAGCAGCTTATCTAGAAACTACGAGCAGTACTTC. This encodes CASSLSRNYEQYF. The gene calls are TRBV13 and TRBJ2-7; no clear D. CDR3 length equals 13 residues. Trimming removed 2 bases from V and 3 bases from J, with 8 bases in between. Germline V gene sequence: CDR1 PRHDT, CDR2 FYEKMQ (reference sequence).

Remarks on this clonotype: Lacking the conserved final phenylalanine or tryptophan, this CDR3 likely reflects a read error. J is TRBJ1-1 and V is TRBV2, with D uncertain. CDR1 is SNHLY, CDR2 FYNNEI, per germline. The length of the CDR3 is 15 residues. V lost 4 bases and J lost 0, with 12 bases in between. The DNA for the CDR3 is TGTGCCAGCAGTGTAGGCAAGGGCTTGAACACTGAAGCTTTCCTT. Translated: CASSVGKGLNTEAFL.

The chain carries TRBV18 and TRBJ1-2, with D unclear. Germline V gene lookup returns CDR1 KGHSH and CDR2 LQKENI. This CDR3 is built from 12 residues. V shed 0 bases and J shed 7 bases, with 6 bases lying between them. The CDR3 region is CASSPPGGGYTF. In DNA, the CDR3 is TGTGCCAGCTCACCACCGGGTGGTGGCTACACCTTC.

V and J are TRBV10-3 and TRBJ1-3; the D is unclear. Germline V lookup: CDR1 ENHRY, CDR2 SYGVKD. The CDR3 covers 15 residues. Trimming shortened V by 7 bases and J by 0 bases, and 13 bases separated the two germline ends. CDR3 residues: CAITEGPNSGNTIYF. The DNA for the CDR3 is TGTGCCATCACCGAAGGACCGAACTCTGGAAACACCATATATTTT.